This TCR beta chain was recorded in a study of graft-versus-host responses after intestinal transplantation. Looking at the study overall: The whole recipient group had anti-thymocyte globulin induction followed by tacrolimus and steroids for two to three years. Findings of the study overall: Within allografts, high graft-versus-host to host-versus-graft clonal ratios were seen among patients with graft-donor T cell macrochimerism. Circulating GvH clones peaking coincided with falling HvG clones soon after transplant. Some GvH clones appeared in ileal mucosa or blood before recipient bone marrow.

Turning to this clone: Its target is unknown.

Assay used: immunoSEQ multiplex PCR; TCRdb lists only in-frame clones, some missing. The data hold approximately 32,000 clones, with over 85% observed a single time. The V and J ends lost 7 bases and 11 bases respectively, with 21 bases between them. Germline-derived CDR1 and CDR2 are MDHEN and SYDVKM. CDR3 length: 15 residues. The sample consisted of PBMCs, taken 16 days after intestinal transplant. The TCR was taken from a human patient who received an intestinal transplant, so some T cells may come from the graft donor. This chain connects TRBV28 to TRBJ1-6; no reliable D call. The chain's CDR3 is CASTIPRGLTAPLHF. The DNA of the CDR3 is TGTGCCAGCACCATCCCCAGAGGGTTAACGGCACCCCTCCACTTT.